The clone carrying this TCR beta chain was counted between two and nine times. The antigen is undetermined. The data are from a study of CD8 T cells in ankylosing spondylitis. Overall study results and limits: Earlier authors reported some of these motif variants in reactive arthritis synovial fluid and blood. In ankylosing spondylitis blood, a motif of roughly 8 highly homologous TCR beta variants appeared characteristic.

Researchers built TCR beta libraries using quantitative 5'-RACE with molecular barcodes. TCRdb re-analysed the 5' RACE reads in MiXCR, keeping a single row per CDR3 protein. The sample lists 700,000 to 850,000 distinct CDR3 sequences, 12% seen once, with more than 0.5% in the top ten. Material: blood, either unsorted or a sorted T cell fraction (not recorded which). The clonotype was recovered from a male donor with ankylosing spondylitis.

The CDR3 region is CASSYEGTEADTQYF. The CDR3 nucleotides read TGTGCCAGCAGTTACGAGGGGACAGAGGCAGATACGCAGTATTTT. The chain couples TRBV6-2 or TRBV6-3 to TRBJ2-3; 7 nucleotides agree with TRBD1. The germline V gene has CDR1 MNHEY and CDR2 SVGEGT. This CDR3 comprises 15 residues. The trim removed 2 bases at V and 4 bases at J, leaving 6 bases unmatched.